This T cell receptor beta chain was profiled in a study of cytomegalovirus exposure and HLA in healthy donors. Findings of the study overall: Researchers reported from a later analysis that most CMV-associated TCR beta chains appeared HLA-restricted. Testing in vitro showed three CMV-associated chains specific for CMV antigens.

This clone showed up just once. Its antigen remains unidentified. The PCR was carried out with 60 Vbeta primers and 13 Jbeta primers. Assay: immunoSEQ multiplex PCR; the TCRdb copy retains only in-frame clones and omits some. Of 150,000 or so clones listed, over 75% are singletons. Trimming removed 3 bases from V and 0 bases from J; junction bases left unmatched: 9. This CDR3 contains 19 residues. Per the germline V gene, CDR1 is SGHRS and CDR2 is YFSETQ. This chain links TRBV5-1 with TRBJ1-4, with TRBD1 identical over 12 bases. The material sequenced was PBMCs. The source of this sequence is a middle-aged woman in good health and CMV-seropositive. The DNA for the CDR3 is TGCGCCAGCAGCTCGTGGGACAGGGGGCAGTCTCCAACTAATGAAAAACTGTTTTTT. The encoded protein is CASSSWDRGQSPTNEKLFF. The whole variable domain, remainder taken from reference TRBV5-1 and TRBJ1-4, is KAGVTQTPRYLIKTRGQQVTLSCSPISGHRSVSWYQQTPGQGLQFLFEYFSETQRNKGNFPGRFSGRQFSNSRSEMNVSTLELGDSALYLCASSSWDRGQSPTNEKLFFGSGTQLSVL.